This section outlines one T cell receptor beta chain sequence together with its context. Its matching antigen is unknown. The authors extracted at least 5.5 micrograms of total RNA per sample. A sample-barcoded 5' primer and a J-beta primer mix were used in a second PCR of roughly 7 to 12 cycles. Every cDNA molecule carried a tag from a template-switch adaptor bearing 12 random nucleotides. TCRdb reprocessed the 5' RACE reads with MiXCR, giving one entry per CDR3 protein. The repertoire has under 1 million distinct CDR3 sequences, 44% of them found once; the top ten carry about 21%. This sample is part of a study of blood T cells in healthy people across ages. Broader study findings: A greater number of naive CD4+ cells and higher diversity distinguished long-lived donors from aged donors.

V was shortened by 4 bases and J by 6 bases, with 23 bases between the two germline ends. The germline V gene has CDR1 SEHNR and CDR2 FQNEAQ (reference sequence). The CDR3 is 17 amino acids. The clonotype comes from a man aged 60-69 years in good health. Specimen: blood. V usage is TRBV7-9 and J usage is TRBJ2-3; no firm D call. CDR3 residues: CASSSLLELLSSDTQYF. Here the CDR3 DNA reads TGTGCCAGCAGCTCGTTATTAGAGCTCCTATCCTCTGATACGCAGTATTTT.